This entry concerns a single T cell receptor beta chain. What it binds is not known. The length of the CDR3 is 16 residues. V lost 6 bases, J lost 5 bases, and 22 bases lay in between. The data belong to a study of response to subunit inactivated influenza vaccine. The study's findings and limits: That few new T cells are recruited by each seasonal influenza vaccination was the authors' suggestion.

Each CDR3 protein is one row after TCRdb ran MiXCR on the RT-PCR reads. This table holds 300,000 to 350,000 distinct CDR3 sequences, less than 25% found once. The source is a man aged 50 to 69 who received an inactivated influenza vaccine. The chain employs TRBV12-3 or TRBV12-4 and TRBJ2-5; D might be TRBD1 (6 bases). The material sequenced was PBMCs from blood, taken less than 22 months after vaccination. For the CDR3, the DNA is TGTGCCAGCAGAGCCGCTTGGGGCAGGGGTTGGGAGACCCAGTACTTC. It is translated as CASRAAWGRGWETQYF.